Sequencing of this T cell receptor beta chain was carried out in a study of Graves' ophthalmopathy and Graves' hyperthyroidism. RNA transcripts yielded amplified TCR beta CDR3 regions. An initial RT-PCR round employing HTBI primers preceded a second-round multiplex PCR. TCRdb recomputed calls from the multiplex PCR reads with MiXCR, one row per CDR3 protein. The data show about 370,000 distinct CDR3 sequences, with approximately 20% seen just once and 1.5% to 2% held by the top ten. Trimming pared 5 bases from V and 4 bases from J, leaving 18 bases between. This CDR3 contains 15 residues. Germline V gene data show CDR1 as SGHTA and CDR2 as FQGNSA. Ten or more counts support this clonotype.

The sequence was collected from a woman between 18 and 30 years old with Graves' ophthalmopathy. This chain connects TRBV7-2 to TRBJ2-7; either TRBD1 or TRBD2 may supply D (5 bases each). Sequenced: peripheral blood. For the CDR3, the DNA is TGTGCCAGCAGCCCCGGGACGATGAGGAATTACGAGCAGTACTTC. As protein: CASSPGTMRNYEQYF.